This T cell receptor (beta chain) was sequenced during a study of T cell responses to AZD1222 COVID-19 vaccine. Sequenced by immunoSEQ multiplex PCR; TCRdb stores in-frame clones only, minus some. The sample holds 180,000 or so clones, around 90% seen once. This CDR3 region has 15 residues. Trimming removed 4 bases from V and 3 bases from J; junction bases left unmatched: 8. The germline gives CDR1 SGHRS, CDR2 YFSETQ. The TCR sequence derives from an adult who received the AZD1222 COVID-19 vaccine. The starting material was peripheral blood, obtained 28 days after the second AZD1222 dose. This chain joins TRBV5-1 and TRBJ2-7, with TRBD2 identical over 9 bases. Here the CDR3 DNA reads TGCGCCAGCAGCAAGTCTGGACTAGCGAGCTACGAGCAGTACTTC. It encodes CASSKSGLASYEQYF. Full variable domain (remainder filled in from reference TRBV5-1 and TRBJ2-7): KAGVTQTPRYLIKTRGQQVTLSCSPISGHRSVSWYQQTPGQGLQFLFEYFSETQRNKGNFPGRFSGRQFSNSRSEMNVSTLELGDSALYLCASSKSGLASYEQYFGPGTRLTVT.